Below, one TCR beta chain is given with its context. This entry belongs to a study of cytomegalovirus exposure and HLA in healthy donors. The CDR3 has 14 residues. Germline lookup yields CDR1 SEHNR and CDR2 FQNEAQ (reference sequence). V was shortened by 7 bases and J by 0 bases, with 13 bases between the two germline ends. Researchers ran the PCR with 60 Vbeta and 13 Jbeta primers. Generated by immunoSEQ multiplex PCR, the TCRdb table keeps only in-frame clones and is missing some. This repertoire shows roughly 130,000 clones, 80% found once; its top ten account for just over 2.5%. The sequence was collected from a man younger than 45 in good health and CMV-seronegative. The rearrangement uses TRBV7-9 and TRBJ2-7, with a tentative D call TRBD1 (5 bases). The sample consisted of PBMCs. The CDR3 region is CASTDKTTSYEQYF. Here the CDR3 DNA reads TGTGCCAGCACGGACAAAACGACCTCCTACGAGCAGTACTTC.